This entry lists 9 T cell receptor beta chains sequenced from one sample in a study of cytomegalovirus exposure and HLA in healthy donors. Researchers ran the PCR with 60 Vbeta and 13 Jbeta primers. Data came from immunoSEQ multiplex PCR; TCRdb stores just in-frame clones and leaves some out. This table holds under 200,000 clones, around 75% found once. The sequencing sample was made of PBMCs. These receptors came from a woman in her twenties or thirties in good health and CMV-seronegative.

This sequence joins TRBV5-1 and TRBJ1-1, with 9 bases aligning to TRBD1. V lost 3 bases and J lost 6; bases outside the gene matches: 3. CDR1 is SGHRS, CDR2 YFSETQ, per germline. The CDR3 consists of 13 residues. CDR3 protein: CASSWTGVAEAFF. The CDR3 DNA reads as TGCGCCAGCAGCTGGACAGGGGTGGCTGAAGCTTTCTTT. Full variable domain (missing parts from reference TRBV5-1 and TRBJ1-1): KAGVTQTPRYLIKTRGQQVTLSCSPISGHRSVSWYQQTPGQGLQFLFEYFSETQRNKGNFPGRFSGRQFSNSRSEMNVSTLELGDSALYLCASSWTGVAEAFFGQGTRLTVV.

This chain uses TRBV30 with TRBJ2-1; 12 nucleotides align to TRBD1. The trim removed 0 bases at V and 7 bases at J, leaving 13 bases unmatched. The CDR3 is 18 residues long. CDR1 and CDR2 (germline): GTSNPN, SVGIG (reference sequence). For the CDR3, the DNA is TGTGCCTGGAGTGTACACCCCCCCCGGGACAGGGGGCGAAATGAGCAGTTCTTC. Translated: CAWSVHPPRDRGRNEQFF.

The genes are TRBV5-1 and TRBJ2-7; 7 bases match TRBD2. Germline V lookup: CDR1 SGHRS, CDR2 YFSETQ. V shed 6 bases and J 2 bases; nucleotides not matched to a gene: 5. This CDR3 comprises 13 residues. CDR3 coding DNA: TGCGCCAGCAACGGTCGGGGGGCCTACGAGCAGTACTTC. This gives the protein CASNGRGAYEQYF.

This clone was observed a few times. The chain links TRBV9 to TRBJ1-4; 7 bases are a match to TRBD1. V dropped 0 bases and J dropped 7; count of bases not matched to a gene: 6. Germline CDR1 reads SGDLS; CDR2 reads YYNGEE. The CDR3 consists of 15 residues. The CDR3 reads CASSVGAGGGEKLFF. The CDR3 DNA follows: TGTGCCAGCAGCGTAGGGGCAGGGGGAGGTGAAAAACTGTTTTTT.

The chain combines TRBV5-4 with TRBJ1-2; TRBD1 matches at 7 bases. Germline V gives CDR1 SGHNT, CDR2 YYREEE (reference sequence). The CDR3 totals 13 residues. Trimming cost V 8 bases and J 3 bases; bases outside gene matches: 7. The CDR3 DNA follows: TGTGCCAGTAGACAGGGTGGAGACTATGGCTACACCTTC. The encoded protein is CASRQGGDYGYTF. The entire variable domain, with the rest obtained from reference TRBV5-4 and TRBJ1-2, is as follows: ETGVTQSPTHLIKTRGQQVTLRCSSQSGHNTVSWYQQALGQGPQFIFQYYREEENGRGNFPPRFSGLQFPNYSSELNVNALELDDSALYLCASRQGGDYGYTFGSGTRLTVV.

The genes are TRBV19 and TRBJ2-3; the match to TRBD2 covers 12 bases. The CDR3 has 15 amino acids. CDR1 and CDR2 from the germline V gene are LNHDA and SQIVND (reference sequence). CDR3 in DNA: TGTGCTTCCTCCTCGACTAGCGGGAGAGTTAATACGCAGTATTTT. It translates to CASSSTSGRVNTQYF.

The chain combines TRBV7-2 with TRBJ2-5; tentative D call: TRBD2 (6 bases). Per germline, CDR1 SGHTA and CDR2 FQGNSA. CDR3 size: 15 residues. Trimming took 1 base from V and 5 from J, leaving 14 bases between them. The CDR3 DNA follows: TGTGCCAGCAGCTTAGGGGGGAGGCGAGGGGAGACCCAGTACTTC. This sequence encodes CASSLGGRRGETQYF.

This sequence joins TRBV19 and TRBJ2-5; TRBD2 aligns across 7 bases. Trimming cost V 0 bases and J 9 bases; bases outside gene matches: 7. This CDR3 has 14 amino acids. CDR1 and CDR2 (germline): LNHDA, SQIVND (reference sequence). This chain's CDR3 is CASSIELGREAQYF. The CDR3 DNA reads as TGTGCCAGTAGTATAGAGCTGGGTCGGGAGGCCCAGTACTTC.

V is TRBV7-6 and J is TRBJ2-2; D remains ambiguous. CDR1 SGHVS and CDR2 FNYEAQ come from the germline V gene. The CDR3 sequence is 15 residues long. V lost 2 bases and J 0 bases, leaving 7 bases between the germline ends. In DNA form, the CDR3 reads TGTGCCAGCAGCTTAACCGGGTCGAACACCGGGGAGCTGTTTTTT. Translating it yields CASSLTGSNTGELFF.